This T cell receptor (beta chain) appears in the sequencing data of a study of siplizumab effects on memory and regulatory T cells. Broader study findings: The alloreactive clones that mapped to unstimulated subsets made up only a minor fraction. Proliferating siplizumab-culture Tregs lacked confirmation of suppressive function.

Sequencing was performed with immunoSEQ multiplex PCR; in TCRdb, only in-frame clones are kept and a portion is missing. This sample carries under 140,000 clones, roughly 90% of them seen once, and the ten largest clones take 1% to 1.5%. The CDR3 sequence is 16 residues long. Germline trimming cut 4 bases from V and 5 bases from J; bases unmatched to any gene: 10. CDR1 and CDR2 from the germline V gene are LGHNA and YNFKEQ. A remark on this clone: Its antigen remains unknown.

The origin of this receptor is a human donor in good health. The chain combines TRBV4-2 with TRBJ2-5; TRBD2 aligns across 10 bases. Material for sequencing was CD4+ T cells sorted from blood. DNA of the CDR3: TGTGCCAGCAGCCCTACGACACTAGCGGGGTATGAGACCCAGTACTTC. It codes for CASSPTTLAGYETQYF.